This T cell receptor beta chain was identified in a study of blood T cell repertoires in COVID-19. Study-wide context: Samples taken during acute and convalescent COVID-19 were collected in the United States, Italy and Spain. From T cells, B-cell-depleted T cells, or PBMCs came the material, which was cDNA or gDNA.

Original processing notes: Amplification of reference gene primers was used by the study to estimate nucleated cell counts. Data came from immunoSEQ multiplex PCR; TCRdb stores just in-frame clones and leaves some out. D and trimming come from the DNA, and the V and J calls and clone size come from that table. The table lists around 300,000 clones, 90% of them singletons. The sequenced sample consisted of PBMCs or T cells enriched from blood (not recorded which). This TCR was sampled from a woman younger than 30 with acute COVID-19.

CDR3 bases: TGCGCCAGCAGCTTGGCCCAAGGGGCCGGGGCCAACGTCCTGACTTTC. Amino acids: CASSLAQGAGANVLTF. V and J are TRBV5-1 and TRBJ2-6, with a tentative D call TRBD1 (5 bases). With 0 bases removed from V and 4 bases from J, the gap between germline ends came to 11 bases. The germline CDR1 and CDR2 sequences are SGHRS and YFSETQ. The CDR3 length is 16 residues.